These 6 T cell receptor beta chains came from one sample sequenced in a study of T cells after yellow fever vaccination. TCRdb reprocessed the 5' RACE reads with MiXCR, giving one entry per CDR3 protein. There are approximately 90,000 distinct CDR3 sequences in the sample; around 5.5% occur only once, and more than 40% lies in the top ten. The sequences come from CD8+ T cells sorted from PBMCs, collected 10 days after the yellow fever booster vaccination. These receptors all stem from a man between 18 and 35 years old who received the YFV17D yellow fever vaccine.

The CDR3 nucleotides read TGCGCCAGCAGCCCCGACGTGGGGGCCGCGGGCACCGGGGAGCTGTTTTTT. This gives the protein CASSPDVGAAGTGELFF. The V gene is TRBV5-1, the J gene TRBJ2-2, with D perhaps matching TRBD1 (6 bases). Germline-derived CDR1 and CDR2 are SGHRS and YFSETQ. The V gene lost 4 bases and the J gene lost 4 bases, with 20 bases spanning the gap. The CDR3 is 17 residues long.

The V call is TRBV7-9, the J call TRBJ1-3; D unclear. This CDR3 is built from 14 residues. Trimming left V 5 bases short and J 1 base short, with 9 bases between. CDR1 and CDR2 (germline): SEHNR, FQNEAQ (reference sequence). The CDR3 coding sequence is TGTGCCAGCAGCCCCGCGGTTTCTGGAAACACCATATATTTT. This sequence encodes CASSPAVSGNTIYF.

Only a few counts were recorded for this clonotype. V gene TRBV11-2 combines with J gene TRBJ2-2, with TRBD1 as a possible D gene (6 bases). The germline V gene has CDR1 SGHAT and CDR2 FQNNGV. This CDR3 comprises 15 residues. V gave up 8 bases and J gave up 5 bases, with 18 bases separating them. This chain's CDR3 is CASGGWGRRTGELFF. DNA of the CDR3: TGTGCCAGCGGCGGCTGGGGGCGCAGAACCGGGGAGCTGTTTTTT.

Note on this clonotype: An end of the junction differs from the germline gene, which may be a read error. The V and J genes are TRBV5-1 and TRBJ2-1; tentative D call: TRBD2 (5 bases). Germline V gene lookup returns CDR1 SGHRS and CDR2 YFSETQ. This CDR3 is built from 15 residues. The CDR3 here is CATSMDGDSYNEQFF. CDR3 nucleotide sequence: TGCGCCACCAGCATGGACGGGGACTCCTACAATGAGCAGTTCTTC.

With regard to this clonotype: A read error is possible here, since a much larger clone lies one base away. The rearrangement links TRBV24-1 to TRBJ2-7; 7 bases align to TRBD2. Germline CDR1 reads KGHDR; CDR2 reads SFDVKD. The CDR3 contains 12 residues. V was pared by 0 bases and J by 11 bases, with 3 bases of the junction left unmatched. CDR3 bases: TGTGCCACCAGTGATTTGCGGGGGGAGGAGTACTTC. This sequence encodes CATSDLRGEEYF.

The sample holds many counts of this clonotype. The chain uses TRBV5-8 and TRBJ1-1; D is ambiguous. V lost 1 base, J lost 0 bases, and 4 bases lay in between. Germline V CDR1 and CDR2: SGHTS, YDEGEE. The CDR3 extends over 13 amino acids. CDR3 in amino acids: CASSLTLNTEAFF. DNA of the CDR3: TGTGCCAGCAGCTTGACGTTGAACACTGAAGCTTTCTTT. The whole variable domain, remainder taken from reference TRBV5-8 and TRBJ1-1, is EAGVTQSPTHLIKTRGQQATLRCSPISGHTSVYWYQQALGLGLQFLLWYDEGEERNRGNFPPRFSGRQFPNYSSELNVNALELEDSALYLCASSLTLNTEAFFGQGTRLTVV.